The 18 T cell receptor beta chains given below trace back to one sample, sequenced in a study of cytomegalovirus exposure and HLA in healthy donors. Primers for the PCR totalled 60 Vbeta and 13 Jbeta. Repertoires were generated with immunoSEQ multiplex PCR, while TCRdb's copy carries only in-frame clones and drops some. Of about 130,000 clones listed, 77% were seen once; the top ten hold under 5%. Sequencing was carried out using PBMCs. The receptors stem from a male donor in good health and CMV-seropositive.

The genes are TRBV28 and TRBJ1-4; D may be TRBD1 (6 bases). The V gene's germline CDR1 is MDHEN and CDR2 SYDVKM. This CDR3 has 14 amino acids. Between the trimmed V and J ends, which lost 3 bases and 8 bases, there was a span of 13 bases. CDR3 in amino acids: CASSLNAGEEKLFF. The CDR3 bases are TGTGCCAGCAGTTTGAATGCAGGGGAAGAAAAACTGTTTTTT. Full variable domain (missing parts from reference TRBV28 and TRBJ1-4): DVKVTQSSRYLVKRTGEKVFLECVQDMDHENMFWYRQDPGLGLRLIYFSYDVKMKEKGDIPEGYSVSREKKERFSLILESASTNQTSMYLCASSLNAGEEKLFFGSGTQLSVL.

V and J are TRBV5-8 and TRBJ1-2; 9 bases are shared with TRBD1. CDR1 and CDR2 (germline): SGHTS, YDEGEE. V lost 4 bases to trimming and J lost 7 bases; unmatched junction nucleotides: 11. The CDR3 length is 15 residues. CDR3 residues: CASSKTGGAGVGYTF. As DNA, the CDR3 is TGTGCCAGCAGCAAAACAGGGGGCGCAGGGGTTGGCTACACCTTC.

This rearrangement joins TRBV2 to TRBJ2-4, with D maybe TRBD1 (6 bases). CDR1 and CDR2 (germline): SNHLY, FYNNEI. V was trimmed by 7 bases and J by 0 bases, leaving 25 bases between them. The CDR3 has 19 amino acids. This chain's CDR3 is CASNLDRPDWALAKNIQYF. The DNA for the CDR3 is TGTGCCAGCAACCTAGACAGGCCGGACTGGGCGTTAGCCAAAAACATTCAGTACTTC.

J is TRBJ2-7 and V is TRBV5-6, with no clear D. This CDR3 spans 13 amino acids. Germline lookup yields CDR1 SGHDT and CDR2 YYEEEE. Trimming shortened V by 0 bases and J by 5 bases, and 9 bases separated the two germline ends. CDR3 coding DNA: TGTGCCAGCAGCTTGGGGCAGAACGACGAGCAGTACTTC. Residues: CASSLGQNDEQYF.

The V call is TRBV19, the J call TRBJ2-2; D is perhaps TRBD1 (6 bases). The CDR3 is 18 residues long. Germline V gene lookup returns CDR1 LNHDA and CDR2 SQIVND (reference sequence). V lost 3 bases and J 0 bases, leaving 17 bases between the germline ends. CDR3 DNA: TGTGCCAGTAGTATCGGTAATTATGGGGGCCCGAACACCGGGGAGCTGTTTTTT. Translated: CASSIGNYGGPNTGELFF.

The chain has TRBV6-5 and TRBJ2-7, with 10 bases matching TRBD2. The CDR3 totals 14 residues. From germline, CDR1 is MNHEY and CDR2 SVGAGI. Losses at the gene ends were 6 bases for V and 5 bases for J; bases not matched to a gene: 7. The CDR3 is CASRASGGPHEQYF. CDR3 bases: TGTGCCAGCAGGGCTAGCGGGGGCCCCCACGAGCAGTACTTC.

V gene TRBV6-1 combines with J gene TRBJ2-7, with D perhaps TRBD1 (6 bases). V gave up 7 bases and J gave up 2 bases, with 9 bases separating them. Germline assignment: CDR1 MNHNS and CDR2 SASEGT. The CDR3 loop spans 12 amino acids. CDR3 amino acids: CASTGAAYEQYF. The CDR3, as DNA: TGTGCCAGCACAGGGGCGGCCTACGAGCAGTACTTC.

The CDR3 bases are TGTGCCAGCAGCTTAGTTGGGACAGGGATAAACACCATATATTTT. Encoded protein: CASSLVGTGINTIYF. This rearrangement joins TRBV7-9 to TRBJ1-3, with 9 nucleotides matching TRBD1. The V and J ends lost 1 base and 6 bases, in that order; junction bases with no gene match: 4. The CDR3 is 15 residues long. Germline loops: CDR1 SEHNR, CDR2 FQNEAQ (reference sequence).

To note about this clone: One junction end does not reproduce the germline sequence, and a read error may be involved. DNA for the CDR3: TGTTCCAGCAGCTTCCGACAGGGCTATAATGAAAAACTGTTTTTT. Encoded protein: CSSSFRQGYNEKLFF. The chain uses TRBV7-9 and TRBJ1-4, with 7 bases identical to TRBD1. Germline V gene lookup returns CDR1 SEHNR and CDR2 FQNEAQ (reference sequence). This CDR3 comprises 15 residues.

The chain joins TRBV5-1 to TRBJ1-4, with a possible D match to TRBD1 (6 bases). Germline CDR1 reads SGHRS; CDR2 reads YFSETQ. The CDR3 loop spans 14 amino acids. The V end lost 4 bases, the J end lost 3 bases, and 10 bases lay between the germline ends. CDR3 bases: TGCGCCAGCAGCCCAGGGGACCCTAATGAAAAACTGTTTTTT. This translates into CASSPGDPNEKLFF.

The table lists this clone with a few counts. The rearrangement links TRBV7-9 to TRBJ1-1; D remains ambiguous. CDR1 SEHNR and CDR2 FQNEAQ come from the germline V gene (reference sequence). Trimming cost V 2 bases and J 3 bases, with 4 bases left between them. The CDR3 loop spans 12 amino acids. The CDR3, as DNA: TGTGCCAGCAGCTTACAGGACACTGAAGCTTTCTTT. Amino acids: CASSLQDTEAFF.

V usage is TRBV7-2 and J usage is TRBJ1-2; 8 bases align to TRBD1. Germline V lookup: CDR1 SGHTA, CDR2 FQGNSA. V was pared by 3 bases and J by 5 bases, with 8 bases of the junction left unmatched. This CDR3 region has 15 residues. Here the CDR3 reads CASSFRTGLTYGYTF. The CDR3 DNA reads as TGTGCCAGCAGCTTCCGGACAGGGCTTACTTATGGCTACACCTTC.

The rearrangement joins TRBV5-4 to TRBJ2-5, with D possibly matching TRBD2 (5 bases). The V end lost 3 bases, the J end lost 4 bases, and 13 bases lay between the germline ends. The CDR3 runs 14 residues. CDR1 is SGHNT and CDR2 is YYREEE in the germline V gene (reference sequence). The CDR3 loop reads CASSSGWGSETQYF. For the CDR3, the DNA is TGTGCCAGCAGCTCGGGGTGGGGATCAGAGACCCAGTACTTC. Looking up the rest from reference TRBV5-4 and TRBJ2-5 gives the full variable domain: ETGVTQSPTHLIKTRGQQVTLRCSSQSGHNTVSWYQQALGQGPQFIFQYYREEENGRGNFPPRFSGLQFPNYSSELNVNALELDDSALYLCASSSGWGSETQYFGPGTRLLVL.

The chain recombines TRBV6-5 with TRBJ1-1; D ambiguous. CDR1 is MNHEY, CDR2 SVGAGI, per germline. The CDR3 has 13 amino acids. Between the trimmed V and J ends, which lost 2 bases and 3 bases, there was a span of 7 bases. The CDR3 DNA reads TGTGCCAGCAGTTACAGAGAGTACACTGAAGCTTTCTTT. Translated: CASSYREYTEAFF.

In its sample, this clone was seen once. The rearrangement joins TRBV29-1 to TRBJ1-4; no clear D. Trimming removed 0 bases at V and 7 bases at J, with 6 bases between. Germline V lookup: CDR1 SQVTM, CDR2 ANQGSEA. This CDR3 contains 12 residues. This CDR3 reads CSVEDLGEKLFF. In DNA form, the CDR3 reads TGCAGCGTTGAAGATCTCGGTGAAAAACTGTTTTTT.

The chain combines TRBV18 with TRBJ2-1, with TRBD1 identical over 9 bases. The CDR3 totals 16 residues. Unmatched junction bases numbered 7, after V lost 0 bases and J lost 7 bases. Germline V gene sequence: CDR1 KGHSH, CDR2 LQKENI. The CDR3 protein is CASSPPSQGARNEQFF. The CDR3 coding sequence is TGTGCCAGCTCACCACCCTCACAGGGGGCGCGGAATGAGCAGTTCTTC.

The genes are TRBV9 and TRBJ1-2; 8 bases are shared with TRBD1. The CDR3 runs to 13 residues. J gave up 8 bases and V 0 bases, and 3 bases lay outside the gene matches. Germline V gene data show CDR1 as SGDLS and CDR2 as YYNGEE. In nucleotides, the CDR3 is TGTGCCAGCAGCGTAGCCAGGGGGCGCGGCTACACCTTC. Its translation: CASSVARGRGYTF.

This sequence joins TRBV30 and TRBJ1-6; 9 nucleotides line up with TRBD1. Trimming at V came to 2 bases and at J to 6 bases, leaving 5 bases not matched to a gene. Germline V gene lookup returns CDR1 GTSNPN and CDR2 SVGIG (reference sequence). The CDR3 is made up of 15 amino acids. CDR3 sequence reads: CAWSQDRGGNSPLHF. The CDR3 DNA reads as TGTGCCTGGAGTCAGGACAGGGGTGGTAATTCACCCCTCCACTTT.